Following are 8 T cell receptor beta chains from one sample sequenced in a study of identical twins. Via MiXCR, TCRdb re-called the 5' RACE reads, giving one row per CDR3 protein. Of roughly 720,000 distinct CDR3 sequences in the sample, 18% were seen once. The sample was also reused in another study, on T cells expressing NK-cell markers.

Sequenced sample: PBMCs. The receptors shown here come from a woman between 18 and 29 years old in good health.

The chain joins TRBV10-3 to TRBJ2-3, with D tentatively TRBD1 (6 bases). This CDR3 contains 13 residues. Germline V gene lookup returns CDR1 ENHRY and CDR2 SYGVKD. V lost 8 bases and J 0 bases, leaving 9 bases between the germline ends. CDR3 in amino acids: CAIGTGSTDTQYF. The CDR3 DNA sequence: TGTGCCATCGGTACAGGGAGCACAGATACGCAGTATTTT.

The chain uses TRBV28 and TRBJ2-1; 14 nucleotides match TRBD2. Germline lookup yields CDR1 MDHEN and CDR2 SYDVKM. The trim removed 3 bases at V and 3 bases at J, leaving 16 bases unmatched. The CDR3 extends over 21 amino acids. The DNA of the CDR3 is TGTGCCAGCAGTTTCCTCCAACTGGGACTAGCGGGAGTAGTTCGCTACAATGAGCAGTTCTTC. This codes for CASSFLQLGLAGVVRYNEQFF.

This chain connects TRBV5-6 to TRBJ1-2, with 11 bases fitting TRBD1. Germline CDR1 SGHDT, CDR2 YYEEEE. The CDR3 spans 14 residues. The V and J ends lost 2 bases and 7 bases, in that order; junction bases with no gene match: 4. CDR3 DNA sequence: TGTGCCAGCAGCTTCGGACAGGGGGCTTTTGGCTACACCTTC. Its translation is CASSFGQGAFGYTF.

This clonotype was picked up a small number of times. The chain couples TRBV5-1 to TRBJ1-1; 9 positions match TRBD1. Germline trimming cut 3 bases from V and 1 base from J; bases unmatched to any gene: 7. The germline CDR1 and CDR2 sequences are SGHRS and YFSETQ. The CDR3 sequence is 16 residues long. DNA for the CDR3: TGCGCCAGCAGCTCTAGGACAGGGGCCACGAACACTGAAGCTTTCTTT. Amino acids: CASSSRTGATNTEAFF.

The chain uses TRBV4-3 and TRBJ2-1, with TRBD2 identical over 10 bases. The CDR3 runs 19 residues. Unmatched junction bases numbered 15, after V lost 1 base and J lost 6 bases. From germline, CDR1 is LGHNA and CDR2 YSLEER. The chain's CDR3 is CASSQALAGEAGWANEQFF. The CDR3, as DNA: TGCGCCAGCAGCCAAGCGCTAGCGGGAGAAGCTGGTTGGGCCAATGAGCAGTTCTTC.

A few counts support this clonotype. The chain recombines TRBV12-3 or TRBV12-4 with TRBJ2-7; D ambiguous. The V gene lost 3 bases and the J gene lost 2 bases, with 17 bases spanning the gap. The CDR3 contains 16 residues. CDR3 coding DNA: TGTGCCAGCAGTTTTAAGCCTTCCCCCAATACCTACGAGCAGTACTTC. Residues: CASSFKPSPNTYEQYF.

A few counts support this clonotype. The chain joins TRBV7-2 to TRBJ1-1, with TRBD1 as a possible D gene (6 bases). CDR1 is SGHTA and CDR2 is FQGNSA in the germline V gene. The CDR3 consists of 14 residues. V was clipped by 2 bases and J by 7 bases, with 14 bases between them. CDR3 region: CASSLQSGVGEAFF. The CDR3 DNA is TGTGCCAGCAGCTTACAGTCAGGGGTCGGTGAAGCTTTCTTT.

This clonotype was picked up a small number of times. The rearrangement joins TRBV7-9 to TRBJ2-5, with no clear D. The length of the CDR3 is 16 residues. V was trimmed by 5 bases and J by 5 bases, leaving 21 bases between them. The germline V gene has CDR1 SEHNR and CDR2 FQNEAQ (reference sequence). The CDR3 loop is CASSHKTRFTRETQYF. CDR3 DNA sequence: TGTGCCAGCAGCCACAAAACCCGGTTCACGAGGGAGACCCAGTACTTC.